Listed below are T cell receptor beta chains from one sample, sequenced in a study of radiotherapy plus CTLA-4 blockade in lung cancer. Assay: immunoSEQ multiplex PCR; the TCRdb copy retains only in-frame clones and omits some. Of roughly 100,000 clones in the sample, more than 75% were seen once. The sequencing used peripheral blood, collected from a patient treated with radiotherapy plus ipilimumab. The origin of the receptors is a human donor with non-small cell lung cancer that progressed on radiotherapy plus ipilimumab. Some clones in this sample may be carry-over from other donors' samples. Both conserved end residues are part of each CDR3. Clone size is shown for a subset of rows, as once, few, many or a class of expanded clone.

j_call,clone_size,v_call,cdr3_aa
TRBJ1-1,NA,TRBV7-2,CASSTLRGGTEAFF
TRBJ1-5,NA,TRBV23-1,CASGGQADSNQPQHF
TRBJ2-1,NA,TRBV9,CASSSLQGTEQFF
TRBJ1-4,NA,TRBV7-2,CASSGYSTTNEKLFF
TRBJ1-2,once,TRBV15,CATSSLGTDGYTF
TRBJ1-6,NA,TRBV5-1,CASSLSGESPLHF
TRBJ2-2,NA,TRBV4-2,CASSHEDRDTGELFF
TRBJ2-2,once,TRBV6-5,CASSSQAGGPGELFF
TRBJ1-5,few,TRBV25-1,CATTDGGPPQPQHF
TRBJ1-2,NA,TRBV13,CASSLVINRSYGYTF
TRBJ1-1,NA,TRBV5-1,CASSFQGSNTEAFF
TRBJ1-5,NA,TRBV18,CASSPQEARSNQPQHF
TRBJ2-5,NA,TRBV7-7,CASSTAPAETQYF
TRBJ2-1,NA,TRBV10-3,CAISATTSGAGGNEQFF
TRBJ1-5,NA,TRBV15,CATSRDPNQPQHF
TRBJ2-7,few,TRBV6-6,CASSYSGGGIYEQYF
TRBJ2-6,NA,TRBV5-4,CASSLGGQGALIGANVLTF
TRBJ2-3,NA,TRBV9,CASSLSGGASDTQYF
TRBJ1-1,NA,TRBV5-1,CASSLESGTGGTEAFF
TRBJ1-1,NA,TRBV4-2,CASSQERTANTEAFF
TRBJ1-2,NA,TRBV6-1,CASSERTGERGYTF
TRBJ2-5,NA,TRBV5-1,CASSNGLGQETQYF
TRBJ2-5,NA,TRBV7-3,CASSLTPTDQETQYF
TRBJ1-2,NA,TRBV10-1,CASSEKGLDYGYTF
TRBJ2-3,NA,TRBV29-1,CSAGAADTQYF
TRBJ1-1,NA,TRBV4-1,CASSQRDMGFMNTEAFF
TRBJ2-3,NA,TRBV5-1,CASSFLRGSTDTQYF
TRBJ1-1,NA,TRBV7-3,CASSARDRGKDGGTFF
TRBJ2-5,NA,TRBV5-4,CASSATTGLETQYF
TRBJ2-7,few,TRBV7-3,CASSLTPGLEQYF
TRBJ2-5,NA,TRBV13,CASSFTQDRGEETQYF
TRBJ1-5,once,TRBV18,CASSPGVGDSNQPQHF
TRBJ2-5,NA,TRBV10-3,CAISPGGQETQYF
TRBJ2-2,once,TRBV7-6,CASSPRTGEDTGELFF
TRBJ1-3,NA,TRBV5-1,CASSLANAGNTIYF